One and the same sample provided the 10 T cell receptor beta chains below, sequenced in a study of tumor and adjacent non-tumor tissue in lung cancer. This sample's RNA came from whole unsorted tissue. The library came from three nested PCR rounds adapted from ARM-PCR protocols. MiXCR was run by TCRdb on the multiplex PCR reads, yielding one entry per CDR3 protein. The data show tens of thousands of distinct CDR3 sequences, with 75% to 90% seen just once and about an eighth held by the top ten. Specimen: lung tumor tissue. These TCRs come from a woman aged 45-59 years with non-small cell lung cancer.

V gene TRBV20-1 combines with J gene TRBJ2-3, with 8 bases lining up with TRBD2. This CDR3 spans 15 amino acids. V trimming: 3 bases; J trimming: 3 bases; junction bases outside the gene matches: 8. CDR1 is DFQATT and CDR2 is SNEGSKA in the germline V gene (reference sequence). This CDR3 is CSARILAVGTDTQYF. The CDR3, as DNA: TGCAGTGCTAGGATACTAGCGGTAGGTACAGATACGCAGTATTTT.

This clonotype was counted many times. The rearrangement uses TRBV10-3 and TRBJ1-2, with 10 bases identical to TRBD1. Looked up from germline, CDR1 is ENHRY and CDR2 is SYGVKD. This CDR3 spans 13 amino acids. J gave up 5 bases and V 7 bases, and 4 bases lay outside the gene matches. CDR3 sequence reads: CAITEGQGYGYTF. CDR3 DNA: TGTGCCATCACCGAGGGACAGGGGTATGGCTACACCTTC.

Turning to this clonotype: A read error may produce the germline difference seen at one junction end. The gene calls are TRBV20-1 and TRBJ2-1, with D tentatively TRBD1 (6 bases). Germline V gene sequence: CDR1 DFQATT, CDR2 SNEGSKA (reference sequence). This CDR3 comprises 14 residues. In DNA form, the CDR3 reads TGCAGTACTAGAGATCGGACAGACTACAATGAGCAGTCCTTC. It codes for CSTRDRTDYNEQSF.

On this clonotype itself: The junction departs from germline at one end; a sequencing error may be responsible. This chain joins TRBV6-1 and TRBJ2-5; D remains ambiguous. The CDR3 is 13 residues long. CDR1 is MNHNS, CDR2 SASEGT, per germline. In DNA form, the CDR3 reads TGCGCCAGCAGTGAAACACGGGCGGAGACCCAGTACTTC. Protein: CASSETRAETQYF.

J is TRBJ2-5 and V is TRBV20-1; D not resolved. The length of the CDR3 is 14 residues. V dropped 2 bases and J dropped 6 bases, with 16 bases sitting between them. From germline, CDR1 is DFQATT and CDR2 SNEGSKA (reference sequence). This chain's CDR3 is CSARNSVEWQTQYF. The CDR3 DNA is TGCAGTGCTAGAAATTCTGTGGAATGGCAGACCCAGTACTTC.

Turning to this clonotype: An end of the junction differs from the germline gene, which may be a read error. The genes are TRBV11-2 and TRBJ2-7; D gene uncertain. The CDR3 runs 16 residues. Germline loops: CDR1 SGHAT, CDR2 FQNNGV. CDR3 loop: CATSLGSWAGSYEQYF. The CDR3 DNA is TGTGCCACCAGCTTAGGGTCATGGGCCGGCTCCTACGAGCAGTATTTC.

On this clonotype: Sequence at one end of the junction differs from germline and may be a read error. This rearrangement joins TRBV29-1 to TRBJ2-1; no firm D call. Looked up from germline, CDR1 is SQVTM and CDR2 is ANQGSEA. CDR3 length: 13 amino acids. The CDR3 nucleotides read TGCAGCGGCTACAGCATGTCCTACAACGAGCAGTTCTTC. It yields the protein CSGYSMSYNEQFF.

In the case of this clonotype: Since the CDR3 does not end with the conserved phenylalanine or tryptophan, this likely comes from a read error. The rearrangement joins TRBV10-3 to TRBJ2-1; unclear D gene. Germline V gene data show CDR1 as ENHRY and CDR2 as SYGVKD. The CDR3 length is 11 residues. The CDR3: CAIHAKGEQFL. The CDR3 nucleotides read TGTGCTATCCATGCGAAGGGTGAGCAGTTCTTA.

This clonotype was seen a few times. The junction differs from germline at one of its ends, possibly a read error. The chain carries TRBV11-2 and TRBJ2-2; perhaps D is TRBD1 or TRBD2 (5 bases each). CDR3 length: 16 amino acids. Germline CDR1 SGHAT, CDR2 FQNNGV. The CDR3 region has the DNA TGTACCAGCAGCTTATCGGCTTCCAGGAACACCGGGGACCTGTTATTT. Amino acids: CTSSLSASRNTGDLLF.

V usage is TRBV6-5 and J usage is TRBJ1-6; D perhaps matches TRBD1 (6 bases). The germline V gene encodes CDR1 MNHEY and CDR2 SVGAGI. The CDR3 consists of 15 residues. With 10 bases removed from V and 10 bases from J, the gap between germline ends came to 23 bases. The CDR3 DNA sequence: TGTGCCAATAGTTACACGACAGGAGAGGACTCACCCCTCCACTTT. This encodes CANSYTTGEDSPLHF.